A selection of T cell receptor beta chains follows, all from one sample in a study of human CD8 memory T cell subsets. TCRdb re-called the 5' RACE reads and catalogs CDR3 proteins one per entry, DNA excluded. This sample lists around 9,700 distinct CDR3 sequences; its ten largest clones have 15% to 19%. Sequenced input: CD8+ T cells from PBMCs. The receptors originated from a human donor in good health. CDR3s include the opening cysteine and the closing phenylalanine or tryptophan. Size values are once, few and many counts, or a class for expanded clones, and some rows have none.

v_gene: TRBV29-1
abundance: NA
j_gene: TRBJ2-7
CDR3aa: CSVEKDRGINSYEQYF

v_gene: TRBV28
abundance: NA
j_gene: TRBJ2-4
CDR3aa: CASSPGQKINLAKNIQYF

v_gene: TRBV11-3
abundance: NA
j_gene: TRBJ2-1
CDR3aa: CASRKGAGEQFF

v_gene: TRBV29-1
abundance: medium-sized
j_gene: TRBJ1-2
CDR3aa: CSVEHPSGDGYTF

v_gene: TRBV18
abundance: medium-sized
j_gene: TRBJ1-6
CDR3aa: CASSPGTFYSPLHF

v_gene: TRBV28
abundance: NA
j_gene: TRBJ1-1
CDR3aa: CASSFGGAEAFF

v_gene: TRBV28
abundance: large
j_gene: TRBJ2-7
CDR3aa: CASRLTSGSGVHEQYF

v_gene: TRBV15
abundance: NA
j_gene: TRBJ2-1
CDR3aa: CATSRDLGGSYNEQFF

v_gene: TRBV7-9
abundance: NA
j_gene: TRBJ1-5
CDR3aa: CASSYSGVQPQHF

v_gene: TRBV7-9
abundance: medium-sized
j_gene: TRBJ2-5
CDR3aa: CASSPSGGVGETQYF

v_gene: TRBV24-1
abundance: NA
j_gene: TRBJ2-1
CDR3aa: CATSDQDGNEQFF

v_gene: TRBV28
abundance: NA
j_gene: TRBJ2-3
CDR3aa: CASSLSPASGDTQYF

v_gene: TRBV5-8
abundance: NA
j_gene: TRBJ1-5
CDR3aa: CASSHIWGSNQPQHF

v_gene: TRBV7-3
abundance: NA
j_gene: TRBJ2-3
CDR3aa: CASSLGGRVDTQYF

v_gene: TRBV27
abundance: NA
j_gene: TRBJ2-3
CDR3aa: CASNSFPGSTDTQYF

v_gene: TRBV5-1
abundance: NA
j_gene: TRBJ1-1
CDR3aa: CASSRQGTTEAFF

v_gene: TRBV6-2/TRBV6-3
abundance: NA
j_gene: TRBJ2-7
CDR3aa: CASSYGTTSYEQYF

v_gene: TRBV7-6
abundance: NA
j_gene: TRBJ2-5
CDR3aa: CASSARGGAETQYF

v_gene: TRBV29-1
abundance: NA
j_gene: TRBJ1-1
CDR3aa: CSVAPGAGLNTEAFF

v_gene: TRBV20-1
abundance: NA
j_gene: TRBJ2-3
CDR3aa: CSATPSGGITDTQYF

v_gene: TRBV29-1
abundance: medium-sized
j_gene: TRBJ2-1
CDR3aa: CSVDLAGGRGNEQFF

v_gene: TRBV7-9
abundance: NA
j_gene: TRBJ2-1
CDR3aa: CASSYRSSYNEQFF

v_gene: TRBV20-1
abundance: NA
j_gene: TRBJ1-2
CDR3aa: CSARDISNYGYTF

v_gene: TRBV9
abundance: NA
j_gene: TRBJ1-1
CDR3aa: CASSVGVSTEAFF

v_gene: TRBV27
abundance: NA
j_gene: TRBJ2-7
CDR3aa: CASSLSPGSSSYEQYF

v_gene: TRBV16
abundance: NA
j_gene: TRBJ2-5
CDR3aa: CASSQSTTLTSGLEETQYF

v_gene: TRBV28
abundance: NA
j_gene: TRBJ2-2
CDR3aa: CASSLRTGSGELFF

v_gene: TRBV28
abundance: NA
j_gene: TRBJ2-3
CDR3aa: CASSPLLWEGTDTQYF

v_gene: TRBV6-1
abundance: NA
j_gene: TRBJ2-2
CDR3aa: CASSWTGRNTGELFF

v_gene: TRBV27
abundance: NA
j_gene: TRBJ2-2
CDR3aa: CASSLYPSAGELFF

v_gene: TRBV12-3/TRBV12-4
abundance: medium-sized
j_gene: TRBJ2-1
CDR3aa: CASSPGASGGAPPYNEQFF

v_gene: TRBV5-4
abundance: NA
j_gene: TRBJ2-2
CDR3aa: CASSLGGLAGTGELFF